The 22 T cell receptor beta chains below come from one sample, sequenced in a study of blood T cell repertoires in COVID-19. Assay used: immunoSEQ multiplex PCR; TCRdb lists only in-frame clones, some missing. The sample yields 65,000 or so clones, around 84% seen once. Sequencing input: peripheral blood. Receptors were obtained from a woman in her 70s with acute or convalescent COVID-19.

This clone was detected only once. The genes are TRBV27 and TRBJ2-7; 7 nucleotides line up with TRBD2. This CDR3 has 14 residues. Germline V gene sequence: CDR1 MNHEY, CDR2 SMNVEV (reference sequence). V gave up 2 bases and J gave up 1 base; unmatched junction bases: 2. The CDR3 DNA reads TGTGCCAGCAGTTTACGCGGGAGATCCTACGAGCAGTACTTC. This sequence encodes CASSLRGRSYEQYF.

J is TRBJ2-7 and V is TRBV28; TRBD1 agrees at 7 bases. The CDR3 length is 14 residues. V was clipped by 5 bases and J by 7 bases; unmatched bases: 11. Looked up from germline, CDR1 is MDHEN and CDR2 is SYDVKM. CDR3 amino acids: CASSKGQGVWEQYF. CDR3 bases: TGTGCCAGCAGTAAGGGGCAGGGGGTGTGGGAGCAGTACTTC.

This clone appeared a single time. The CDR3 region has the DNA TGTGCCAGCAGCGCGAGACAGGAGAAGACTGAAGCTTTCTTT. Translating it yields CASSARQEKTEAFF. This chain links TRBV5-8 with TRBJ1-1, with D perhaps matching TRBD1 (6 bases). The V end was cut by 4 bases, the J end by 5 bases, with 15 bases between. This CDR3 contains 14 residues. The germline V gene encodes CDR1 SGHTS and CDR2 YDEGEE.

V usage is TRBV2 and J usage is TRBJ2-2; no firm D call. Germline assignment: CDR1 SNHLY and CDR2 FYNNEI. The CDR3 runs 16 residues. V lost 3 bases to trimming and J lost 0 bases, with 11 bases between them. As DNA, the CDR3 is TGTGCCAGCAGTGATAACAGCCTCGCGAACACCGGGGAGCTGTTTTTT. Translation: CASSDNSLANTGELFF.

This clone has just a few counts. As DNA, the CDR3 is TGTGCCACCCTGCCAAGTCAGGCTCAGCCCCAGCATTTT. Its translation is CATLPSQAQPQHF. This chain connects TRBV28 to TRBJ1-5, with unresolved D. This CDR3 has 13 residues. Germline CDR1 MDHEN, CDR2 SYDVKM. Trimming left V 10 bases short and J 6 bases short, with 16 bases between.

This clone has just one count. This sequence joins TRBV6-5 and TRBJ2-7, with TRBD1 matching over 8 bases. Germline CDR1 reads MNHEY; CDR2 reads SVGAGI. V trimming: 6 bases; J trimming: 0 bases; junction bases outside the gene matches: 4. CDR3 size: 14 residues. CDR3 sequence (DNA): TGTGCCAGCAGCCGGACAGGGCTCTCCTACGAGCAGTACTTC. Protein product: CASSRTGLSYEQYF.

This chain links TRBV27 with TRBJ1-1, with D maybe TRBD1 (5 bases). Germline V gene lookup returns CDR1 MNHEY and CDR2 SMNVEV (reference sequence). The CDR3 covers 15 residues. Trimming stripped 2 bases from V and 1 base from J, with 11 bases between. CDR3 residues: CASSLRSRGNTEAFF. Here the CDR3 DNA reads TGTGCCAGCAGTTTAAGGTCAAGGGGGAACACTGAAGCTTTCTTT.

This clone occurred a few times. The J gene is TRBJ2-2, the V gene TRBV3-1 (or the pseudogene TRBV3-2); the D gene is possibly TRBD1 (6 bases). V gave up 6 bases and J gave up 7 bases, with 12 bases separating them. In germline, CDR1 is LGHDT, CDR2 YNNKEL (reference sequence). The CDR3 is 13 amino acids. The CDR3 bases are TGTGCCAGCAGGGAACAGGGAAGCGGGGAGCTGTTTTTT. Protein sequence: CASREQGSGELFF.

V usage is TRBV5-1 and J usage is TRBJ2-1; D gene unclear. The CDR3 loop spans 15 amino acids. CDR1 and CDR2 from the germline V gene are SGHRS and YFSETQ. V was clipped by 0 bases and J by 1 base, with 8 bases between them. The CDR3 reads CASSLEAQSYNEQFF. The CDR3 DNA is TGCGCCAGCAGCTTGGAAGCGCAGTCCTACAATGAGCAGTTCTTC.

CDR3 nucleotide sequence: TGTGCCAGCAGCCCCCAAGGACTGGCCACAGATACGCAGTATTTT. Residues: CASSPQGLATDTQYF. The V gene is TRBV7-2, the J gene TRBJ2-3, with a weak D call TRBD2 (5 bases). Between the trimmed V and J ends, which lost 5 bases and 2 bases, there was a span of 14 bases. CDR1 is SGHTA and CDR2 is FQGNSA in the germline V gene. The CDR3 runs to 15 residues.

The chain has TRBV12-3 or TRBV12-4 and TRBJ2-7; 7 bases align to TRBD1. After removal of 6 bases from V and 1 base from J, the junction contained 0 bases not matched to a gene. The CDR3 totals 12 residues. The CDR3 nucleotides are TGTGCCAGCAGGGGACAGTCCTACGAGCAGTACTTC. Residues: CASRGQSYEQYF.

The count of this clone is one. The chain carries TRBV12-3 or TRBV12-4 and TRBJ2-1, with D possibly being TRBD2 (6 bases). The CDR3 sequence is 13 residues long. Trimming shortened V by 5 bases and J by 8 bases, and 13 bases separated the two germline ends. This CDR3 reads CASSLGLAYEQFF. CDR3 in DNA: TGTGCCAGCAGTCTGGGCCTAGCGTATGAGCAGTTCTTC.

This chain links TRBV10-3 with TRBJ2-5, with D perhaps matching TRBD2 (5 bases). The germline V gene has CDR1 ENHRY and CDR2 SYGVKD. The CDR3 extends over 12 amino acids. V lost 10 bases and J lost 4, with 13 bases in between. The CDR3 loop reads CATSGPRETQYF. The CDR3 DNA sequence: TGTGCCACGAGCGGACCCCGAGAGACCCAGTACTTC.

The V gene is TRBV7-2, the J gene TRBJ1-1; TRBD1 agrees at 8 bases. CDR3 length equals 14 residues. V trimming: 2 bases; J trimming: 6 bases; junction bases outside the gene matches: 5. Germline CDR1 SGHTA, CDR2 FQGNSA. In nucleotides, the CDR3 is TGTGCCAGCAGCTTAACAGGGGGTTTCCCTGAAGCTTTCTTT. Protein sequence: CASSLTGGFPEAFF.

This chain uses TRBV28 with TRBJ1-1, with D perhaps TRBD1 (5 bases). V dropped 2 bases and J dropped 2 bases, with 12 bases sitting between them. CDR3 size: 15 residues. CDR1 and CDR2 from the germline V gene are MDHEN and SYDVKM. CDR3 in DNA: TGTGCCAGCAGTTTAATCTCAGGGCTTAACACTGAAGCTTTCTTT. Its translation is CASSLISGLNTEAFF.

The rearrangement links TRBV5-1 to TRBJ1-1; D is possibly TRBD1 (5 bases). Looked up from germline, CDR1 is SGHRS and CDR2 is YFSETQ. V lost 0 bases and J 6 bases, leaving 12 bases between the germline ends. The length of the CDR3 is 14 residues. The CDR3, as DNA: TGCGCCAGCAGCTTGGGGGACGGAGGGCCTGAAGCTTTCTTT. Translated, it gives CASSLGDGGPEAFF. The whole variable domain, filled in from reference TRBV5-1 and TRBJ1-1, reads KAGVTQTPRYLIKTRGQQVTLSCSPISGHRSVSWYQQTPGQGLQFLFEYFSETQRNKGNFPGRFSGRQFSNSRSEMNVSTLELGDSALYLCASSLGDGGPEAFFGQGTRLTVV.

The rearrangement joins TRBV18 to TRBJ2-5; D is unclear. This CDR3 region has 15 residues. Germline V lookup: CDR1 KGHSH, CDR2 LQKENI. Trimming pared 2 bases from V and 0 bases from J, leaving 10 bases between. In DNA form, the CDR3 reads TGTGCCAGCTCACCAGGAGCCCGGGACCAAGAGACCCAGTACTTC. It encodes CASSPGARDQETQYF. Full variable domain (remainder filled in from reference TRBV18 and TRBJ2-5): NAGVMQNPRHLVRRRGQEARLRCSPMKGHSHVYWYRQLPEEGLKFMVYLQKENIIDESGMPKERFSAEFPKEGPSILRIQQVVRGDSAAYFCASSPGARDQETQYFGPGTRLLVL.

Note on this clone: Its ends do not fully match the called genes, so a read error is possible. The chain combines TRBV7-8 with TRBJ2-1; 7 bases fit TRBD1. Germline CDR1 reads SGHVS; CDR2 reads FQNEAQ. The CDR3 runs 11 residues. The CDR3, as DNA: TGTGCCAGCAGCTCCACAGGGGTCTGCCTCTTC. This codes for CASSSTGVCLF.

The chain is built from TRBV20-1 and TRBJ2-3; D is unclear. The germline V gene encodes CDR1 DFQATT and CDR2 SNEGSKA (reference sequence). This CDR3 has 14 residues. Trimming cost V 3 bases and J 0 bases, with 10 bases left between them. This CDR3 reads CSASGRSSTDTQYF. CDR3 bases: TGCAGTGCTAGTGGCAGGTCTAGCACAGATACGCAGTATTTT.

This clone was seen once. The chain joins TRBV28 to TRBJ1-1; D perhaps matches TRBD1 (6 bases). CDR1 is MDHEN and CDR2 is SYDVKM in the germline V gene. The CDR3 runs 15 residues. Trimming cost V 7 bases and J 0 bases, with 15 bases left between them. CDR3 protein: CASTPGQPLNTEAFF. In DNA form, the CDR3 reads TGTGCCAGCACCCCCGGACAGCCCTTGAACACTGAAGCTTTCTTT.

This chain uses TRBV30 with TRBJ1-1, with D maybe TRBD1 (5 bases). The V gene lost 0 bases and the J gene lost 3 bases, with 8 bases spanning the gap. CDR1 and CDR2 from the germline V gene are GTSNPN and SVGIG (reference sequence). There are 13 residues in the CDR3. The CDR3 DNA sequence: TGTGCCTGGAGTGTGGGGGGGTACACTGAAGCTTTCTTT. Protein sequence: CAWSVGGYTEAFF.

V gene TRBV12-3 or TRBV12-4 combines with J gene TRBJ1-1; no definite D call. Trimming left V 3 bases short and J 1 base short, with 3 bases between. CDR3 length: 12 residues. This CDR3 is CASSFQNTEAFF. CDR3 nucleotide sequence: TGTGCCAGCAGTTTTCAGAACACTGAAGCTTTCTTT.